Given below is one TCR beta chain in context. This clonotype showed up many times. The specificity of this receptor is unknown. Qualities for individual bases were not recorded, and no much larger clone is one base off. The CDR3, from cysteine to phenylalanine, totals 15 residues. The CDR3 DNA has 45 bases and is translated from base 1. The germline V gene encodes CDR1 MDHEN and CDR2 SYDVKM. V ends up 10 bases short and J 10 bases short, with an unmatched junction base count of 21. This sample stems from a study of T cells in Graves' hyperthyroidism and ophthalmopathy (dated by TCRdb to between 2017 and 2020). Notes on the research overall: Peripheral blood samples were taken at the time of initial diagnosis, prior to any treatment. To identify distinguishing TCR V-J signatures, a discovery cohort of roughly 100 patients was used, comprising 40 to 45 with Graves' ophthalmopathy and some 60 with stable Graves' hyperthyroidism. Whether ophthalmopathy could be predicted prospectively was tested in an independent validation cohort made up of under 20 hyperthyroidism patients plus 17 patients who later progressed to ophthalmopathy. For training and testing, the approximately 92 patients in the discovery cohort were randomly divided in a 7:3 ratio. Thyroid tissue and blood T-cell repertoires from about six Graves' hyperthyroidism patients were also compared in the study. Once sampling was done, hyperthyroidism patients were given methimazole at a starting dose of 30 mg daily, whereas ophthalmopathy patients were given high-dose intravenous methylprednisolone. According to the paper, TCR Vbeta CDR3 sequencing was carried out on approximately 140 peripheral blood samples, which came from more than 40 ophthalmopathy, 70 to 80 hyperthyroidism and around 17 progressor patients.

The TCR beta CDR3 regions were amplified from the RNA transcripts. The first round of RT-PCR for the TCR CDR3 was performed with the HTBI primer set and the Qiagen OneStep RT-PCR kit. A second multiplex PCR round built the libraries, followed by size selection and purification. Libraries were sequenced paired-end with 100 bp reads on an Illumina HiSeq2000. Per the original workflow: SOAPnuke was used to process the raw data, removing reads that contained adapters or uncalled bases, had a mean Phred below 15, or lacked an exact match to the constant primer or identifier. High-quality paired reads were merged with COPE v1.2.5, and unique nucleotide sequences were defined as clonotypes. MiTCR v1.1 was used to align the clonotypes against IMGT TRBV, TRBD and TRBJ reference segments. The analysis included only V-J combinations with a frequency above 0.0001, which together covered roughly 99% of the repertoires. The TCS score was defined as the ratio of F50 (clonal expansion) to E x V (chaos), calculated using BLOSUM62-based TCRdist between CDR3 peptides within each V-J. Welch's t-statistics and random forest reduced 450 to 600 V-J features to around 14, which were used in a naive Bayes classifier (R e1071). Clones were called with MiXCR by TCRdb after fastp trimmed the public reads at Q25, and only in-frame beta chains were retained. Each entry is one CDR3 protein sequence, shown with its most common DNA and genes. The authors' filters were not applied to this entry. For this sample the table gives approximately 720,000 distinct CDR3 sequences, of which over 15% were detected only once. Clones ranked in the top ten supply over 15% of the sample.

Hyperthyroidism patients were newly diagnosed, with disease duration under 2 months, and aged 18 to 65 years. Patients with uncontrolled infections, other autoimmune diseases, pregnancy or lactation were excluded. Diagnoses were based on clinical symptoms, serum thyroxine and TRAb, thyroid ultrasound and orbital computed tomography. Blood from progressor patients was collected at the time of first diagnosis with hyperthyroidism, before any ophthalmopathy symptoms had appeared. PBMCs were separated from under 12 ml of fresh peripheral blood using Ficoll-Paque density gradient centrifugation. Progressor patients were initially diagnosed with Graves' hyperthyroidism and developed ophthalmopathy during follow-up. Trizol reagent was used to extract total RNA, and RNA quality was then checked on an Agilent 2100 Bioanalyzer. The research as a whole found: No statistical method was used to fix the sample size in advance, and group allocation was not hidden from the investigators. Blood samples also contained most of the expanded thyroid clonotypes (frequency above 0.001), which suggests that blood repertoires may reflect thyroid immune responses. Ophthalmopathy was separated from stable hyperthyroidism by a 13 V-J signature model, with 87.88% sensitivity and 81% to 83% specificity obtained in cross-validation and 80%/75% obtained in testing. In validation, progression to ophthalmopathy was predicted by the model with 55% to 71% sensitivity and 72.22% specificity, a median of approximately 6.5 months before onset.

The chain is assembled from TRBV28 and TRBJ1-1; 7 central bases correspond to TRBD1. The TCR originated in a woman aged 50 to 60 with Graves' hyperthyroidism that later progressed to Graves' ophthalmopathy. The sequenced material came from blood. The bases are TGTGCCATCTACCAGGGGGGGACAGCAAAGTTTTCAGCTTTCTTT. Protein translation: CAIYQGGTAKFSAFF.